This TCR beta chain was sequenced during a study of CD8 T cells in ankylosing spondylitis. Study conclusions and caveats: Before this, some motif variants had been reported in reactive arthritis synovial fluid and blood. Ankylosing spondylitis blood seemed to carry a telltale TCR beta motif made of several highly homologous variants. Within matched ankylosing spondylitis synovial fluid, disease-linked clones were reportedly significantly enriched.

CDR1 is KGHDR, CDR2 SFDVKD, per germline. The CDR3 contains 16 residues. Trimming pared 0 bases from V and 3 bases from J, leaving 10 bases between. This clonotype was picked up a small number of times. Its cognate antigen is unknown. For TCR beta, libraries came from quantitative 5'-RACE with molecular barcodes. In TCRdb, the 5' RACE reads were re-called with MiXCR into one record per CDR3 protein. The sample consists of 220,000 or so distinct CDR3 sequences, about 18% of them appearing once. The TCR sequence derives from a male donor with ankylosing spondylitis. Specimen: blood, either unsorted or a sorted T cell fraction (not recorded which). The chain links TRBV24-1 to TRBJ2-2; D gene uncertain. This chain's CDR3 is CATSDLTVTDTGELFF. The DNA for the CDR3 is TGTGCCACCAGTGATTTGACCGTAACAGACACCGGGGAGCTGTTTTTT.